Listed here is a single TCR beta chain. Its antigen remains unidentified. The treatment here: around 19 received Ad26.COV2.S at low or high dose, single or two shots; roughly five received placebo; per-sample allocation not given. After the first vaccine or placebo injection, samples were drawn on day 63. Participants' vaccine, an Ad26 vector, delivered Wuhan-strain SARS-CoV-2 spike. The CDR3 extends over 11 amino acids. CDR1 is SGHTA and CDR2 is FQGNSA in the germline V gene. Trimming left V 4 bases short and J 2 bases short, with 3 bases between. This sample was included in a study of Ad26.COV2.S vaccination and SARS-CoV-2 variants. At the level of the study: Intramuscularly, Ad26.COV2.S was given either once or twice, 56 days apart. Overall study findings and caveats: Vaccine recipients posted higher spike-specific TCR breadth than their placebo counterparts. Vaccine and placebo recipients had similar non-spike TCR breadth.

Clones were sequenced by immunoSEQ multiplex PCR, and TCRdb holds only the in-frame ones, with some missing. Here the sample spans over 400,000 clones, about 90% being singletons. Sequencing used peripheral blood, obtained in a trial of Ad26.COV2.S vaccine versus placebo. J is TRBJ2-7 and V is TRBV7-2; D is undetermined. The sequence came from a person between 18 and 65 years old who received the Ad26.COV2.S COVID-19 vaccine or a placebo. This chain's CDR3 is CASSYTYEQYF. CDR3 DNA sequence: TGTGCCAGCAGCTACACCTACGAGCAGTACTTC.